One and the same sample provided the 18 T cell receptor beta chains below, sequenced in a study of vaccination effects on CD4 cells after COVID-19. An approximately ten-day culture period preceded the isolation of CD4+ T cells. It was two doses of either the BNT162b2 or mRNA-1273 vaccine that participants received. These TCRs' antigens remain unknown. Assay used: immunoSEQ multiplex PCR; TCRdb lists only in-frame clones, some missing. Among approximately 66,000 clones listed, roughly four fifths were seen once. The source was CD4+ T cells from PBMCs cultured without peptide, collected after COVID-19 vaccination. These receptors came from a human donor who received a COVID-19 vaccine.

The rearrangement uses TRBV27 and TRBJ1-5, with 7 bases that match TRBD1. This CDR3 has 16 amino acids. V trimming: 3 bases; J trimming: 2 bases; junction bases outside the gene matches: 7. Germline V gene lookup returns CDR1 MNHEY and CDR2 SMNVEV (reference sequence). This CDR3 is CASSFLGGIRNQPQHF. The CDR3 coding sequence is TGTGCCAGCAGTTTTTTAGGGGGCATTCGCAATCAGCCCCAGCATTTT.

This chain uses TRBV19 with TRBJ2-3; TRBD1 agrees at 7 bases. The V gene end was trimmed by 3 bases and the J gene end by 1 base; junction bases not matched to a gene: 7. This CDR3 has 16 residues. Per the germline V gene, CDR1 is LNHDA and CDR2 is SQIVND (reference sequence). Here the CDR3 DNA reads TGTGCCAGTAGTATGAGAGGGGGCGCCCGCACAGATACGCAGTATTTT. It is translated as CASSMRGGARTDTQYF.

V and J are TRBV5-6 and TRBJ2-2, with D uncertain. Trimming shortened V by 4 bases and J by 6 bases, and 10 bases separated the two germline ends. This CDR3 is built from 13 residues. The germline CDR1 and CDR2 sequences are SGHDT and YYEEEE. The CDR3 spells CASSTAAPGELFF. The CDR3 DNA follows: TGTGCCAGCAGCACCGCCGCGCCCGGGGAGCTGTTTTTT.

This clone was detected only a few times. The rearrangement links TRBV5-4 to TRBJ1-1, with D possibly TRBD1 on 5 matching bases. V lost 4 bases and J 4 bases, leaving 17 bases between the germline ends. The germline V gene has CDR1 SGHNT and CDR2 YYREEE (reference sequence). CDR3 length: 15 amino acids. Written as DNA, the CDR3 is TGTGCCAGCAGCATTCCAGGGACTCGTGGCACTGAAGCTTTCTTT. The encoded protein is CASSIPGTRGTEAFF.

This clone was counted between two and nine times. The chain links TRBV5-1 to TRBJ1-2; TRBD1 is a possible D gene (6 bases). Trimming removed 0 bases at V and 4 bases at J, with 13 bases between. Germline V gene lookup returns CDR1 SGHRS and CDR2 YFSETQ. CDR3 length equals 15 residues. This chain's CDR3 is CASSLAGVDAYGYTF. CDR3 nucleotides: TGCGCCAGCAGCTTGGCAGGGGTGGACGCCTATGGCTACACCTTC.

There are a few counts of this clone. This chain links TRBV6-2 or TRBV6-3 with TRBJ1-2; D not certain. The CDR3 runs to 13 residues. Looked up from germline, CDR1 is MNHEY and CDR2 is SVGEGT. The germline V and J ends were trimmed by 2 bases and 2 bases, with 6 bases remaining between them. This CDR3 reads CASSYNSNYGYTF. Written as DNA, the CDR3 is TGTGCCAGCAGTTACAACAGCAACTATGGCTACACCTTC.

In this sample, this clone turned up a few times. This chain uses TRBV12-3 or TRBV12-4 with TRBJ1-2; D call uncertain. The CDR3 has 13 residues. V was pared by 6 bases and J by 5 bases, with 13 bases between. The DNA of the CDR3 is TGTGCCAGCAGGACGAGGCGCGGGTATGGCTACACCTTC. Protein product: CASRTRRGYGYTF.

The genes are TRBV7-8 and TRBJ1-2; no clear D gene. CDR1 SGHVS and CDR2 FQNEAQ come from the germline V gene. The CDR3 has 13 residues. V gave up 1 base and J gave up 8 bases, with 11 bases separating them. The DNA of the CDR3 is TGTGCCAGCAGCTTAGGAGGGATTGACGGCTACACCTTC. It encodes CASSLGGIDGYTF.

This clone appeared a few times. The chain combines TRBV28 with TRBJ1-2; 7 bases fit TRBD1. This CDR3 has 16 amino acids. The V gene's germline CDR1 is MDHEN and CDR2 SYDVKM. The trim removed 3 bases at V and 5 bases at J, leaving 12 bases unmatched. The CDR3 DNA reads TGTGCCAGCAGTTTGTTCCCTTTAACAGGGGAGTATGGCTACACCTTC. Translated, it gives CASSLFPLTGEYGYTF.

In its sample, this clone was seen many times. This chain connects TRBV7-2 to TRBJ2-1, with 10 bases that match TRBD2. Germline V lookup: CDR1 SGHTA, CDR2 FQGNSA. The trim removed 7 bases at V and 10 bases at J, leaving 7 bases unmatched. The CDR3 runs to 13 residues. DNA for the CDR3: TGTGCCAGCACCATAGCGGGGGGTGGGGAGCAGTTCTTC. This encodes CASTIAGGGEQFF.

The V and J genes are TRBV5-5 and TRBJ1-2; possible D gene TRBD1, 6 bases. This CDR3 contains 14 residues. The germline CDR1 and CDR2 sequences are SGHKS and YYEKEE (reference sequence). Trimming took off 1 base at V and 4 bases at J, with 11 bases between the two ends. The CDR3 DNA sequence: TGTGCCAGCAGCTTGACGGGGGCAGCCTATGGCTACACCTTC. This sequence encodes CASSLTGAAYGYTF.

This clone was detected a few times. The rearrangement links TRBV19 to TRBJ2-1; D is ambiguous. The CDR3 spans 14 residues. The germline CDR1 and CDR2 sequences are LNHDA and SQIVND (reference sequence). Trimming removed 7 bases at V and 7 bases at J, with 17 bases between. The CDR3 protein is CASTRSLDGNEQFF. As DNA, the CDR3 is TGTGCCAGTACCAGATCCCTTGACGGGAATGAGCAGTTCTTC.

This chain connects TRBV5-1 to TRBJ1-1; D remains unclear. V lost 1 base and J lost 1, with 14 bases in between. The CDR3 is 16 residues long. Germline CDR1 is SGHRS and CDR2 is YFSETQ. The CDR3 nucleotides read TGCGCCAGCAGCTTGAACGCAGAGACCCCGAACACTGAAGCTTTCTTT. It yields the protein CASSLNAETPNTEAFF. Full variable domain (missing parts from reference TRBV5-1 and TRBJ1-1): KAGVTQTPRYLIKTRGQQVTLSCSPISGHRSVSWYQQTPGQGLQFLFEYFSETQRNKGNFPGRFSGRQFSNSRSEMNVSTLELGDSALYLCASSLNAETPNTEAFFGQGTRLTVV.

A word on this clone: Other nucleotide sequences in the sample specify the same CDR3. The chain is built from TRBV9 and TRBJ1-6; D not resolved. This CDR3 is 14 amino acids long. Per the germline V gene, CDR1 is SGDLS and CDR2 is YYNGEE. The V end was cut by 0 bases, the J end by 6 bases, with 7 bases between. The CDR3 is CASSVAGSNSPLHF. The CDR3 nucleotides read TGTGCCAGCAGCGTAGCGGGGAGTAATTCACCCCTCCACTTT.

The rearrangement joins TRBV14 to TRBJ2-5; D may be TRBD1 (6 bases). The germline CDR1 and CDR2 sequences are SGHDN and FVKESK. V was pared by 1 base and J by 2 bases, with 14 bases between. The CDR3 consists of 16 residues. The CDR3, as DNA: TGTGCCAGCAGCCAAGCGCAGGGGATACCTCAAGAGACCCAGTACTTC. It encodes CASSQAQGIPQETQYF.

The chain couples TRBV5-6 to TRBJ1-1, with 8 bases aligning to TRBD1. This CDR3 is built from 13 residues. The V gene's germline CDR1 is SGHDT and CDR2 YYEEEE. With 2 bases clipped from V and 6 bases from J, the junction kept 3 bases outside the gene matches. CDR3 sequence (DNA): TGTGCCAGCAGCTTCGGACAGGGACCTGAAGCTTTCTTT. Translating gives CASSFGQGPEAFF.

The CDR3 region is CAGGQLYQETQYF. The CDR3, as DNA: TGTGCCGGCGGCCAATTGTACCAAGAGACCCAGTACTTC. V usage is TRBV2 and J usage is TRBJ2-5; no firm D call. V lost 11 bases and J lost 0, with 13 bases in between. Germline assignment: CDR1 SNHLY and CDR2 FYNNEI. This CDR3 has 13 amino acids. Drawing the rest from reference TRBV2 and TRBJ2-5, the complete variable domain is EPEVTQTPSHQVTQMGQEVILRCVPISNHLYFYWYRQILGQKVEFLVSFYNNEISEKSEIFDDQFSVERPDGSNFTLKIRSTKLEDSAMYFCAGGQLYQETQYFGPGTRLLVL.

The chain couples TRBV2 to TRBJ1-1, with no clear D. Per germline, CDR1 SNHLY and CDR2 FYNNEI. The ends were cut back, 4 bases at V and 10 bases at J, with 10 bases in the middle. This CDR3 comprises 11 residues. CDR3 nucleotides: TGTGCCAGCAGTGTCAGTGAAGGAGCTTTCTTT. Protein product: CASSVSEGAFF.